This T cell receptor beta chain was sequenced during a study of sequential checkpoint blockade in melanoma. Study-wide context: Roughly 22 patients had matched tumor biopsies before treatment and at week 13 after nivolumab or ipilimumab alone.

V lost 4 bases and J lost 5; bases outside the gene matches: 7. This CDR3 comprises 14 residues. Germline-derived CDR1 and CDR2 are SGHRS and YFSETQ. The treatment is: randomized to nivolumab then ipilimumab (arm A) or the reverse (arm B). Assay: immunoSEQ multiplex PCR; the TCRdb copy retains only in-frame clones and omits some. The repertoire consists of a few thousand clones, with 24% occurring once and the leading ten covering about 30%. This receptor was obtained from a human donor with melanoma. V usage is TRBV5-1 and J usage is TRBJ1-1; 8 nucleotides match TRBD1. The source material was tumor tissue (inferred from file names), sampled from a patient given nivolumab and ipilimumab in sequence. Written as DNA, the CDR3 is TGCGCCAGCAGCGGACAGGGAAGTGGAACTGAAGCTTTCTTT. Translated, it gives CASSGQGSGTEAFF.